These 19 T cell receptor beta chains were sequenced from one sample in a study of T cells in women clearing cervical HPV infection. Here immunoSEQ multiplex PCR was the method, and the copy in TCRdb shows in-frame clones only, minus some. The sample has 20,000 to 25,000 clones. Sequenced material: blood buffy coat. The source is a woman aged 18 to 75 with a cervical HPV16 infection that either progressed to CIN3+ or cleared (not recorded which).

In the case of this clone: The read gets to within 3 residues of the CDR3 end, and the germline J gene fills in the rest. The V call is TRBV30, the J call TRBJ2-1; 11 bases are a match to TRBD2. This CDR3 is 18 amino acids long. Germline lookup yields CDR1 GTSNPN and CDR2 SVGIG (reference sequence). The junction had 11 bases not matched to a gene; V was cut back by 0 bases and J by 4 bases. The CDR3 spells CAWSVRLAGGLVYNEQFF. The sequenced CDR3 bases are TGTGCCTGGAGTGTACGGCTAGCGGGAGGCCTCGTTTACAATGAG.

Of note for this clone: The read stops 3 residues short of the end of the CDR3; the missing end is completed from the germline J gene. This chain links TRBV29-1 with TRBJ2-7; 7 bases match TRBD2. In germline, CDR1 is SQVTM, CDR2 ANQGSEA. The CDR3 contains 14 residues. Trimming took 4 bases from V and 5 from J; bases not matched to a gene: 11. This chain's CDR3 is CSVVSSGIIHEQYF. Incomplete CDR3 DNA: TGCAGCGTTGTTTCCAGCGGGATAATCCACGAG.

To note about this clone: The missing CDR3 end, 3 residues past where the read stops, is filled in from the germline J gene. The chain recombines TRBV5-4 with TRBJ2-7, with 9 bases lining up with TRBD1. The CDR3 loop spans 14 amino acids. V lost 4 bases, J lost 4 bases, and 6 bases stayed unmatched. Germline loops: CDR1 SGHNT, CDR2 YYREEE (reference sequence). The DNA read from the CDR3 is TGTGCCAGCAGCATGGGACAGGGTGGGTACGAG. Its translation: CASSMGQGGYE. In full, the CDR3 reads CASSMGQGGYEQYF.

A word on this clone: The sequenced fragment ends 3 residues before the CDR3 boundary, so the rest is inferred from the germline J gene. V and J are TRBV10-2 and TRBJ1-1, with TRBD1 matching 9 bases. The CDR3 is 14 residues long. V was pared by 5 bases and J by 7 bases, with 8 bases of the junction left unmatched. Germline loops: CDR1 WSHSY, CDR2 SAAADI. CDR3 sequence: CASSTGQGPLEAFF. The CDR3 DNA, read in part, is TGCGCCAGCAGTACCGGACAGGGGCCCCTTGAA.

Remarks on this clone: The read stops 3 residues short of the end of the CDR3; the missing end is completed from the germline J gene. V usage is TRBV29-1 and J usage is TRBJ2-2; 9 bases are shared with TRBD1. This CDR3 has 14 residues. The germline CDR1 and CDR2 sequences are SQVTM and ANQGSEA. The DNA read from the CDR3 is TGCAGCGTTGGACAGGGGGACTATAATTCACCG. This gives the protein CSVGQGDYNSP. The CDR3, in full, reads CSVGQGDYNSPLFF.

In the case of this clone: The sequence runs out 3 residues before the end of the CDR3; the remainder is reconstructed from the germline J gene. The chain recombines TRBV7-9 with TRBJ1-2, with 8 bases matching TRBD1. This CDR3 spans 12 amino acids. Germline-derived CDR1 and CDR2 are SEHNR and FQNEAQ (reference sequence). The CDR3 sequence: CASSSPGGDYTF. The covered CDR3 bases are TGTGCCAGCAGCTCCCCAGGGGGCGAC. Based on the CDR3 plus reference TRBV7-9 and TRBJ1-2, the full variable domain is DTGVSQNPRHKITKRGQNVTFRCDPISEHNRLYWYRQTLGQGPEFLTYFQNEAQLEKSRLLSDRFSAERPKGSFSTLEIQRTEQGDSAMYLCASSSPGGDYTFGSGTRLTVV.

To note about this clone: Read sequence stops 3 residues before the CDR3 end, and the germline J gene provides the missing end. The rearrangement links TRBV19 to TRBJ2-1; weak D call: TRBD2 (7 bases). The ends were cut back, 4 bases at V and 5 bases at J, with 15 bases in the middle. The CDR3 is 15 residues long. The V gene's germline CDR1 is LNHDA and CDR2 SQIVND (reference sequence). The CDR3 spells CASSKGEGLDNEQFF. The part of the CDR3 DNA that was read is TGTGCCAGTAGTAAGGGGGAGGGCCTGGACAATGAG.

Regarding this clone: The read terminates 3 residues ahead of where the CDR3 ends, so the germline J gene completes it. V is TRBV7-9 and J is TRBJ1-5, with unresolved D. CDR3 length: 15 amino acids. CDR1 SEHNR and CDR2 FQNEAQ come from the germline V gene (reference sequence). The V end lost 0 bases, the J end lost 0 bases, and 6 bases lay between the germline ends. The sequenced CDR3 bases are TGTGCCAGCAGCTTAGCCCAGTATAGCAATCAGCCC. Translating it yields CASSLAQYSNQP. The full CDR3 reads CASSLAQYSNQPQHF.

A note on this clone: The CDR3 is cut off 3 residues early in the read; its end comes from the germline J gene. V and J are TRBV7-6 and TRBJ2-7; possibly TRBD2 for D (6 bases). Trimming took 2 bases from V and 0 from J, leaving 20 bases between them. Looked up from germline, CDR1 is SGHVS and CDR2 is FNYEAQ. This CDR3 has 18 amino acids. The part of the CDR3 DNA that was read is TGTGCCAGCAGCTTAAAGGTCCCCGGGACTGAGAGCTCCTACGAG. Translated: CASSLKVPGTESSYE. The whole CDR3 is CASSLKVPGTESSYEQYF.

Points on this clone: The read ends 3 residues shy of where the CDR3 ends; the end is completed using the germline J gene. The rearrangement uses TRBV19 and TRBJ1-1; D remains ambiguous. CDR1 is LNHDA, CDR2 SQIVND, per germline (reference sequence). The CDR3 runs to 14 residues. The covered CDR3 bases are TGTGCCAGTAGTATTGATAGGGTCGAGGCCGCG. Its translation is CASSIDRVEAA. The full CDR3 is CASSIDRVEAAAFF.

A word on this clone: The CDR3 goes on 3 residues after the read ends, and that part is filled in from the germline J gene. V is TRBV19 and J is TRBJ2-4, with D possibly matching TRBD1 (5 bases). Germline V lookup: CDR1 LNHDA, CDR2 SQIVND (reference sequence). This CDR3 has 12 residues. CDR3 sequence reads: CASSARRGVQYF. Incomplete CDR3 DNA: TGTGCCAGTAGTGCCCGTAGGGGCGTT. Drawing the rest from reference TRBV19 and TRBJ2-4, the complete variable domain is DGGITQSPKYLFRKEGQNVTLSCEQNLNHDAMYWYRQDPGQGLRLIYYSQIVNDFQKGDIAEGYSVSREKKESFPLTVTSAQKNPTAFYLCASSARRGVQYFGAGTRLSVL.

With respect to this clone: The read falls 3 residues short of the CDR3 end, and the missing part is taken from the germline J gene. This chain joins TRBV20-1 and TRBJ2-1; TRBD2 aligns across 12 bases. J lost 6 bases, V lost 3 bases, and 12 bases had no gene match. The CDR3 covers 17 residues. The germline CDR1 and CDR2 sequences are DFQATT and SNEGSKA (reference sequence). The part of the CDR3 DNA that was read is TGCAGTGCTAGGGAGTTGCGACTAGCGGGGGCCGGCAATGAG. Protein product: CSARELRLAGAGNE. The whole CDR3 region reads CSARELRLAGAGNEQFF.

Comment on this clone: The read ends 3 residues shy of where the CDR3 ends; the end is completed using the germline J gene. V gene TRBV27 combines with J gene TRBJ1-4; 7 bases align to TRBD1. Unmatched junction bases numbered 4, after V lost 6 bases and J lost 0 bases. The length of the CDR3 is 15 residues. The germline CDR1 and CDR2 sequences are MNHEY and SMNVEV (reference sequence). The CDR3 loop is CASRRQGATNEKLFF. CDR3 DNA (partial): TGTGCCAGCAGGAGACAGGGAGCAACTAATGAAAAA.

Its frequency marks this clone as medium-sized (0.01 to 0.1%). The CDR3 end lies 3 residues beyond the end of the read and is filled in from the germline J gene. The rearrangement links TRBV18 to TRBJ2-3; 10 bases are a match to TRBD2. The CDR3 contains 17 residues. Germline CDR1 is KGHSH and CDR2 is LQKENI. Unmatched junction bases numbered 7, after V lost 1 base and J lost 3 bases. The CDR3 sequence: CASSPLLAGFGTDTQYF. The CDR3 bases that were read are TGTGCCAGCTCACCACTACTAGCGGGATTCGGGACAGATACG.

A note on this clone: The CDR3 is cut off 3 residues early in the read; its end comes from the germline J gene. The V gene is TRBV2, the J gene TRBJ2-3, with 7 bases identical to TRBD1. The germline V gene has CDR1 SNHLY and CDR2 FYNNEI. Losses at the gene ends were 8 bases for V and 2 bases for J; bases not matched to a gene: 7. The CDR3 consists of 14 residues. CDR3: CASARTGYTDTQYF. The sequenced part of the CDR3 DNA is TGTGCCAGCGCCAGGACAGGCTACACAGATACG.

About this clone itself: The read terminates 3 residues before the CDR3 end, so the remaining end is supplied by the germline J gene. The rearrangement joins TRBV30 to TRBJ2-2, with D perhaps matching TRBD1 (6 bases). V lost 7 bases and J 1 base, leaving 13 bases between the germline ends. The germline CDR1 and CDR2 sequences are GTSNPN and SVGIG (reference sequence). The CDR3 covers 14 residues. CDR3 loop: CASPGQLNTGELFF. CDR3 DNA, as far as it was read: TGTGCCTCTCCCGGACAGTTGAACACCGGGGAG.

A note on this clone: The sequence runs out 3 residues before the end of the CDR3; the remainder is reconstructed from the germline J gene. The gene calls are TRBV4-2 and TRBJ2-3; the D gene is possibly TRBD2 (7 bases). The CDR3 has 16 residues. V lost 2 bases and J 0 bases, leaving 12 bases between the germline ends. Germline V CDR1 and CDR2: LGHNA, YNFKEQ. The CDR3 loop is CASSQNGGLSTDTQYF. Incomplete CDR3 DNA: TGTGCCAGCAGCCAAAACGGGGGGCTAAGCACAGATACG.

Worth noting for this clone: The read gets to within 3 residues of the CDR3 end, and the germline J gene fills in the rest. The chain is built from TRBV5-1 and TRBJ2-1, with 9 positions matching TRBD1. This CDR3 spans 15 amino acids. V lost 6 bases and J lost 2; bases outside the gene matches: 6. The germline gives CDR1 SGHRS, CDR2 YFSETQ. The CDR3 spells CASKATGGTYNEQFF. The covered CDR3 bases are TGCGCCAGCAAAGCGACAGGGGGGACCTACAATGAG.

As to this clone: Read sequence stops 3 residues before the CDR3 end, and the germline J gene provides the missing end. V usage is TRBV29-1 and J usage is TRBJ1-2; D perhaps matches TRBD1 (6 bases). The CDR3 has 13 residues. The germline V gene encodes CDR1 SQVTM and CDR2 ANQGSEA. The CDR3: CSVEDVGARGYTF. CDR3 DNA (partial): TGCAGCGTTGAAGATGTGGGGGCGAGAGGC.